This T cell receptor beta chain was retrieved from a study of shared clonotypes between healthy human individuals. Study results and limitations: Generation probabilities were higher for clonotypes shared across all four sorted-subset donors than for unshared ones. Between a handful of donors, naive CD4 clonotypes were shared at a level of around 4.9%.

For this clone: Its antigen is as yet unknown.

This CDR3 has 17 residues. Trimming cost V 0 bases and J 2 bases; bases outside gene matches: 5. Looked up from germline, CDR1 is WNHNN and CDR2 is SYGVQD (reference sequence). TCRdb's table, derived via immunoSEQ multiplex PCR, lists solely in-frame clones and lacks some. Of some 500,000 clones listed, roughly 95% are singletons. Sequencing input: naive CD4+ T cells sorted from blood. The subset denotes: CD45RA+ positively selected. The chain recombines TRBV10-1 with TRBJ2-3; 10 positions match TRBD2. This TCR was sampled from a woman in her thirties in good health. The CDR3: CASSESDSGRITDTQYF. The CDR3 DNA sequence: TGCGCCAGCAGTGAGTCAGATAGCGGGAGGATCACAGATACGCAGTATTTT.